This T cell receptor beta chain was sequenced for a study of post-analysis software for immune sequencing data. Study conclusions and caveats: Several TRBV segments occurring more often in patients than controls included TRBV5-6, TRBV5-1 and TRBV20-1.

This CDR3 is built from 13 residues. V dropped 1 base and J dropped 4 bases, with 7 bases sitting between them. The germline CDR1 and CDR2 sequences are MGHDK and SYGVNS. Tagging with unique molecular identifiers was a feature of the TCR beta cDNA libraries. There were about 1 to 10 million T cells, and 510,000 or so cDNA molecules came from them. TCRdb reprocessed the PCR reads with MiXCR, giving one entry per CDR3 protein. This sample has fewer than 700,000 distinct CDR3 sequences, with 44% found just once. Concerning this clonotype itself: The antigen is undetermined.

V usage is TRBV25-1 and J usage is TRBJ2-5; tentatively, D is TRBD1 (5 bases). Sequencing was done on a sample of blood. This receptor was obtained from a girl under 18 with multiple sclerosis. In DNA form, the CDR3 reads TGTGCCAGCAGTGAATGGGGCGGAGAGACCCAGTACTTC. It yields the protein CASSEWGGETQYF.